Following are 29 T cell receptor beta chains from one sample sequenced in a study of blood T cell repertoires in COVID-19. The protocol was immunoSEQ multiplex PCR, while the TCRdb copy is restricted to in-frame clones and leaves out a portion. This sample has around 100,000 clones, with about 85% found just once. Input material: peripheral blood. Receptors originate from a man aged 50 to 60 with active COVID-19.

The chain carries TRBV6-1 and TRBJ1-1; possibly TRBD1 for D (6 bases). V lost 3 bases to trimming and J lost 3 bases, with 8 bases between them. The CDR3 is made up of 13 amino acids. CDR1 and CDR2 from the germline V gene are MNHNS and SASEGT. CDR3 in amino acids: CASSEGAHTEAFF. In nucleotides, the CDR3 is TGTGCCAGCAGTGAGGGGGCGCACACTGAAGCTTTCTTT.

J is TRBJ2-7 and V is TRBV21-1; the DNA was not used to check the table's D call, TRBD1. TRBV21-1 is a pseudogene locus. The CDR3 length is 17 residues. CDR3 coding DNA: TGTGCCAGCAGCACGGGAAACAGGGTGTTTTCCCACTACGAGCAGTACTTC. Translated, it gives CASSTGNRVFSHYEQYF.

V gene TRBV7-2 combines with J gene TRBJ1-4; no clear D gene. The CDR3 sequence is 13 residues long. Trimming took 8 bases from V and 5 from J, leaving 12 bases between them. Looked up from germline, CDR1 is SGHTA and CDR2 is FQGNSA. For the CDR3, the DNA is TGTGCCAGCCGGTCCCAAGCCAATGAAAAACTGTTTTTT. It is translated as CASRSQANEKLFF.

The chain has TRBV6-6 and TRBJ2-1; TRBD2 matches at 10 bases. V was clipped by 4 bases and J by 5 bases; unmatched bases: 5. This CDR3 contains 15 residues. The germline V gene encodes CDR1 MNHNY and CDR2 SVGAGI (reference sequence). The DNA of the CDR3 is TGTGCCAGCAGTTCCATAGCGGGGGGTCACAATGAGCAGTTCTTC. This gives the protein CASSSIAGGHNEQFF.

This chain connects TRBV18 to TRBJ2-1, with no clear D. The CDR3 sequence is 13 residues long. Germline V lookup: CDR1 KGHSH, CDR2 LQKENI. Trimming pared 3 bases from V and 8 bases from J, leaving 11 bases between. In DNA form, the CDR3 reads TGTGCCAGCTCACCCCAACCCGGTGATGAGCAGTTCTTC. Residues: CASSPQPGDEQFF.

The V call is TRBV7-3, the J call TRBJ2-7; 11 bases agree with TRBD2. V was pared by 2 bases and J by 6 bases, with 6 bases of the junction left unmatched. CDR3 length equals 15 residues. Germline V gene data show CDR1 as SGHTA and CDR2 as FQGTGA. CDR3 sequence: CASSLDGTSGREQYF. The CDR3 nucleotides are TGTGCCAGCAGCTTAGATGGGACTAGCGGCCGCGAGCAGTACTTC.

The chain recombines TRBV7-9 with TRBJ1-1, with TRBD1 matching 8 bases. J was trimmed by 2 bases and V by 5 bases; bases with no gene match: 4. CDR1 and CDR2 (germline): SEHNR, FQNEAQ (reference sequence). This CDR3 region has 14 residues. The CDR3: CASSPDRGNTEAFF. The CDR3 DNA reads TGTGCCAGCAGCCCCGACAGGGGTAACACTGAAGCTTTCTTT.

This chain connects TRBV5-1 to TRBJ1-1; D is possibly TRBD1 (5 bases). Deletions cut 0 bases from V and 9 bases from J, with 24 bases between. The CDR3 covers 17 residues. Per germline, CDR1 SGHRS and CDR2 YFSETQ. The CDR3 region has the DNA TGCGCCAGCAGCTTGGGGGGCTTCCGCAGGGAGGGAAGTAAAGCTTTCTTT. It yields the protein CASSLGGFRREGSKAFF.

The CDR3 loop reads CAISESRTGDTEAFF. The CDR3 DNA sequence: TGTGCCATCAGTGAGTCAAGGACAGGGGACACTGAAGCTTTCTTT. V and J are TRBV10-3 and TRBJ1-1, with TRBD1 identical over 9 bases. Germline V gene sequence: CDR1 ENHRY, CDR2 SYGVKD. Germline trimming cut 0 bases from V and 3 bases from J; bases unmatched to any gene: 2. This CDR3 region has 15 residues.

The chain uses TRBV6-5 and TRBJ2-1; TRBD1 aligns across 8 bases. The CDR3 length is 15 residues. Germline-derived CDR1 and CDR2 are MNHEY and SVGAGI. J gave up 1 base and V 4 bases, and 3 bases lay outside the gene matches. The CDR3 DNA reads TGTGCCAGCAGTTTTCGACAGGGGTCCTACAATGAGCAGTTCTTC. It yields the protein CASSFRQGSYNEQFF.

CDR3 protein: CASSRRQSEAFF. In DNA, the CDR3 is TGTGCCAGCAGCCGCAGACAGTCTGAAGCTTTCTTT. V gene TRBV3-1 (or the pseudogene TRBV3-2) combines with J gene TRBJ1-1, with a possible D match to TRBD1 (5 bases). The germline V gene has CDR1 LGHDT and CDR2 YNNKEL (reference sequence). CDR3 size: 12 residues. Trimming stripped 4 bases from V and 6 bases from J, with 9 bases between.

The chain is built from TRBV7-9 and TRBJ1-2; 11 bases fit TRBD1. The germline gives CDR1 SEHNR, CDR2 FQNEAQ (reference sequence). This CDR3 comprises 16 residues. Losses at the gene ends were 7 bases for V and 6 bases for J; bases not matched to a gene: 13. The CDR3 loop reads CASTEEGDRGSHGYTF. In nucleotides, the CDR3 is TGTGCCAGCACCGAAGAGGGGGACAGGGGGTCACATGGCTACACCTTC.

The V and J genes are TRBV21-1 and TRBJ1-6. TRBV21-1 is labeled a pseudogene. The CDR3 covers 16 residues. The CDR3 loop reads CASSDRRSSYNSPLHF. DNA of the CDR3: TGTGCCAGCAGTGATCGAAGGAGCTCCTATAATTCACCCCTCCACTTT.

The chain carries TRBV28 and TRBJ2-1; TRBD2 matches 13 bases. V shed 2 bases, J shed 5 bases, and the junction held 6 bases outside the gene matches. The CDR3 covers 17 residues. Germline V gene data show CDR1 as MDHEN and CDR2 as SYDVKM. The CDR3 sequence: CASSLTRLAGGHNEQFF. CDR3 DNA sequence: TGTGCCAGCAGTTTAACTCGACTAGCGGGGGGCCACAATGAGCAGTTCTTC.

The gene calls are TRBV11-2 and TRBJ2-5; 8 bases align to TRBD2. The CDR3 length is 13 residues. Germline CDR1 SGHAT, CDR2 FQNNGV. The V and J ends lost 5 bases and 5 bases, in that order; junction bases with no gene match: 4. The CDR3 protein is CASSRGGRETQYF. CDR3 coding DNA: TGTGCCAGCAGCCGGGGGGGCCGGGAGACCCAGTACTTC. Full variable domain (outside the CDR3, taken from reference TRBV11-2 and TRBJ2-5): EAGVAQSPRYKIIEKRQSVAFWCNPISGHATLYWYQQILGQGPKLLIQFQNNGVVDDSQLPKDRFSAERLKGVDSTLKIQPAKLEDSAVYLCASSRGGRETQYFGPGTRLLVL.

The rearrangement links TRBV19 to TRBJ2-1; possible D gene TRBD2, 6 bases. Germline CDR1 and CDR2: LNHDA and SQIVND (reference sequence). The CDR3 runs to 13 residues. Trimming pared 8 bases from V and 9 bases from J, leaving 17 bases between. The CDR3 loop is CASSLGGVGEQFF. The CDR3 DNA sequence: TGTGCCAGTTCGTTAGGCGGGGTTGGTGAGCAGTTCTTC.

CDR3 DNA: TGCGCCAGCAGCTTGGCGCAGGGGGCTTACTACAATGAGCAGTTCTTC. It specifies CASSLAQGAYYNEQFF. J is TRBJ2-1 and V is TRBV5-1, with 8 nucleotides matching TRBD1. V lost 0 bases and J lost 3; bases outside the gene matches: 5. The CDR3 is 16 residues long. CDR1 and CDR2 (germline): SGHRS, YFSETQ.

The CDR3, as DNA: TGTGCCAGCAGTTCTCGGGGCACCGGGGAGCTGTTTTTT. Translating gives CASSSRGTGELFF. The V and J genes are TRBV25-1 and TRBJ2-2, with a possible D match to TRBD2 (5 bases). The CDR3 loop spans 13 amino acids. Trimming stripped 5 bases from V and 4 bases from J, with 8 bases between. Germline loops: CDR1 MGHDK, CDR2 SYGVNS.

This clone showed up just once. CDR3 sequence (DNA): TGTGCCAGCAGCCAAGATCCCCGAGGCAATTCACCCCTCCACTTT. Protein product: CASSQDPRGNSPLHF. The rearrangement uses TRBV3-1 (or the pseudogene TRBV3-2) and TRBJ1-6; D ambiguous. Per the germline V gene, CDR1 is LGHDT and CDR2 is YNNKEL (reference sequence). CDR3 length: 15 residues. Trimming stripped 0 bases from V and 7 bases from J, with 10 bases between.

CDR3 sequence: CASSVAGAEAFF. The DNA of the CDR3 is TGTGCCAGCAGCGTCGCAGGGGCTGAAGCTTTCTTT. The chain carries TRBV12-3 or TRBV12-4 and TRBJ1-1; D is possibly TRBD1 (6 bases). V was clipped by 6 bases and J by 6 bases, with 11 bases between them. The CDR3 totals 12 residues.

The gene calls are TRBV4-2 and TRBJ2-7; 16 positions agree with TRBD2. The CDR3 spans 20 residues. From germline, CDR1 is LGHNA and CDR2 YNFKEQ. Trimming at V came to 0 bases and at J to 3 bases, leaving 11 bases not matched to a gene. The CDR3 loop reads CASSQEASGLAGGPFYEQYF. CDR3 DNA sequence: TGTGCCAGCAGCCAAGAAGCCTCGGGACTAGCGGGGGGGCCTTTCTACGAGCAGTACTTC.

The chain employs TRBV2 and TRBJ1-4; the match to TRBD1 covers 9 bases. The CDR3 consists of 14 residues. V was pared by 7 bases and J by 5 bases, with 5 bases of the junction left unmatched. CDR1 is SNHLY, CDR2 FYNNEI, per germline. In DNA form, the CDR3 reads TGTGCCAGCAAAATCGGGACAGGGAATGAAAAACTGTTTTTT. Protein product: CASKIGTGNEKLFF.

The V and J genes are TRBV7-8 and TRBJ1-5, with D uncertain. The CDR3 contains 13 residues. The ends were cut back, 5 bases at V and 6 bases at J, with 11 bases in the middle. The germline CDR1 and CDR2 sequences are SGHVS and FQNEAQ. The CDR3 sequence is CASSRDPGQPQHF. CDR3 DNA sequence: TGTGCCAGCAGCCGCGACCCGGGTCAGCCCCAGCATTTT. Full variable domain (rest looked up from reference TRBV7-8 and TRBJ1-5): GAGVSQSPRYKVAKRGQDVALRCDPISGHVSLFWYQQALGQGPEFLTYFQNEAQLDKSGLPSDRFFAERPEGSVSTLKIQRTQQEDSAVYLCASSRDPGQPQHFGDGTRLSIL.

The chain is built from TRBV7-2 and TRBJ1-5; TRBD1 agrees at 9 bases. V was pared by 5 bases and J by 4 bases, with 6 bases of the junction left unmatched. This CDR3 comprises 15 residues. Germline V lookup: CDR1 SGHTA, CDR2 FQGNSA. The CDR3 nucleotides are TGTGCCAGCAGCCCGGGACAGGGACGAAATCAGCCCCAGCATTTT. As protein: CASSPGQGRNQPQHF.

The CDR3 loop is CATSRDLGPGETQYF. The CDR3 DNA sequence: TGTGCCACCAGCAGAGATCTGGGGCCGGGAGAGACCCAGTACTTC. The V and J genes are TRBV15 and TRBJ2-5, with TRBD1 as a possible D gene (5 bases). V lost 0 bases and J lost 4, with 12 bases in between. The germline CDR1 and CDR2 sequences are LNHNV and YYDKDF (reference sequence). This CDR3 has 15 residues.

The V gene is TRBV10-2, the J gene TRBJ1-1; 9 bases fit TRBD1. Germline V lookup: CDR1 WSHSY, CDR2 SAAADI. This CDR3 comprises 13 residues. The ends lost 5 bases at V and 5 bases at J; junction bases unmatched: 3. In DNA, the CDR3 is TGCGCCAGCAGTATCGACAGGGGGACTGAAGCTTTCTTT. Its translation is CASSIDRGTEAFF.

The chain employs TRBV7-9 and TRBJ2-7; 10 bases match TRBD1. V trimming: 3 bases; J trimming: 7 bases; junction bases outside the gene matches: 6. The length of the CDR3 is 14 residues. Looked up from germline, CDR1 is SEHNR and CDR2 is FQNEAQ (reference sequence). CDR3 in amino acids: CASSLGQGKLEQYF. Written as DNA, the CDR3 is TGTGCCAGCAGCTTGGGACAGGGGAAGTTAGAGCAGTACTTC.

This clone was picked up one time. The J gene is TRBJ1-4, the V gene TRBV4-1, with D perhaps matching TRBD1 (5 bases). CDR1 and CDR2 (germline): MGHRA, YSYEKL. Trimming removed 0 bases from V and 10 bases from J, with 15 bases in between. This CDR3 is 15 amino acids long. CDR3 sequence reads: CASSQDRGVVGKLFF. Here the CDR3 DNA reads TGCGCCAGCAGCCAAGATCGGGGGGTAGTGGGAAAACTGTTTTTT.

The V gene is TRBV7-6, the J gene TRBJ2-6, with 9 bases fitting TRBD1. The CDR3 has 15 residues. Germline loops: CDR1 SGHVS, CDR2 FNYEAQ. Trimming at V came to 5 bases and at J to 4 bases, leaving 3 bases not matched to a gene. CDR3 loop: CASSIQGAGANVLTF. CDR3 DNA sequence: TGTGCCAGCAGCATACAGGGGGCCGGGGCCAACGTCCTGACTTTC.